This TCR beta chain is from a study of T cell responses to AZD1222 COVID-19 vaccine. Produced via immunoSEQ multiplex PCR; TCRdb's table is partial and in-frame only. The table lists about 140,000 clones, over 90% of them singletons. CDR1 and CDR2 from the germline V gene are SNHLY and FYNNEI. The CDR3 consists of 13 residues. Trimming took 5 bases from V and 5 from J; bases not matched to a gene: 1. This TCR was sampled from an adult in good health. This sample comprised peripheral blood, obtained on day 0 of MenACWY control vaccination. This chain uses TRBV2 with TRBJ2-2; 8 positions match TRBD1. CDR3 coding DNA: TGTGCCAGCAGTAGACAGGGGACCGGGGAGCTGTTTTTT. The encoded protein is CASSRQGTGELFF.